Presented here are 20 T cell receptor beta chains from one specimen sequenced in a study of T-cell reconstitution after alpha-beta-depleted transplantation in children. During its preparation, the TCRbeta library received unique molecular identifiers. TCRdb reanalysed the PCR reads using MiXCR and keeps one entry per CDR3 protein. This table holds fewer than 700,000 distinct CDR3 sequences, 10% to 15% found once. The material was PBMCs, mostly from graft donor cells, obtained 360 days after TCRalphabeta/CD19-depleted stem cell transplant. The receptors stem from a male patient aged 10 to 17 who had a stem cell transplant for acute myeloid leukemia, so the T cells may come from the graft donor.

In this sample, this clonotype turned up a few times. The chain is built from TRBV6-2 or TRBV6-3 and TRBJ2-7; D ambiguous. The CDR3 spans 15 residues. The germline gives CDR1 MNHEY, CDR2 SVGEGT. V lost 6 bases to trimming and J lost 2 bases, with 17 bases between them. CDR3 loop: CASRTSGPQTYEQYF. Written as DNA, the CDR3 is TGTGCCAGCAGGACTTCAGGTCCGCAGACCTACGAGCAGTACTTC.

J is TRBJ2-1 and V is TRBV3-1, with unresolved D. CDR1 and CDR2 from the germline V gene are LGHDT and YNNKEL (reference sequence). The CDR3 consists of 17 residues. Trimming removed 2 bases from V and 0 bases from J, with 14 bases in between. The CDR3 here is CASSQTLIPSSYNEQFF. The DNA for the CDR3 is TGTGCCAGCAGCCAAACTCTAATCCCTTCCTCCTACAATGAGCAGTTCTTC.

The CDR3 sequence is CASSQGPETQYF. DNA of the CDR3: TGTGCCAGCAGCCAAGGCCCAGAGACCCAGTACTTC. V is TRBV3-1 and J is TRBJ2-5; D remains ambiguous. The length of the CDR3 is 12 residues. The V gene lost 1 base and the J gene lost 4 bases, with 4 bases spanning the gap. CDR1 is LGHDT, CDR2 YNNKEL, per germline (reference sequence).

With regard to this clonotype: The conserved final phenylalanine or tryptophan is absent from the CDR3, which likely points to a read error. The CDR3 is CSARADGEGEAFL. CDR3 in DNA: TGCAGTGCTAGAGCCGACGGTGAAGGTGAAGCTTTCCTT. V is TRBV20-1 and J is TRBJ1-1; D gene ambiguous. CDR3 size: 13 residues. Trimming removed 1 base at V and 7 bases at J, with 13 bases between. The germline CDR1 and CDR2 sequences are DFQATT and SNEGSKA (reference sequence).

This clonotype was recorded a few times. The junction differs from germline at one of its ends, possibly a read error. The genes are TRBV20-1 and TRBJ1-3; D gene ambiguous. CDR3 size: 16 residues. The germline V gene has CDR1 DFQATT and CDR2 SNEGSKA (reference sequence). CDR3 sequence (DNA): TGCAGTGCTGGAGAGGCCCTCCTTCCAGCTGGAAACACCATATATTTT. Protein: CSAGEALLPAGNTIYF.

This clonotype has just a few counts. The J gene is TRBJ2-1, the V gene TRBV5-1; 8 nucleotides line up with TRBD1. CDR3 length equals 14 residues. Trimming removed 3 bases from V and 6 bases from J; junction bases left unmatched: 5. Germline CDR1 reads SGHRS; CDR2 reads YFSETQ. CDR3: CASSSTTGVNEQFF. The CDR3 DNA reads TGCGCCAGCAGCTCGACGACAGGGGTCAATGAGCAGTTCTTC.

This clonotype was observed at least ten times. V usage is TRBV10-1 and J usage is TRBJ2-2; possible D gene TRBD2, 5 bases. CDR1 and CDR2 (germline): WNHNN, SYGVQD (reference sequence). Between the trimmed V and J ends, which lost 0 bases and 4 bases, there was a span of 12 bases. The CDR3 runs 16 residues. CDR3 DNA sequence: TGCGCCAGCAGTGAGTCCGATGAAGGGAGCACCGGGGAGCTGTTTTTT. Amino acids: CASSESDEGSTGELFF.

The chain combines TRBV25-1 with TRBJ2-1; 11 nucleotides match TRBD2. V was clipped by 1 base and J by 5 bases; unmatched bases: 7. Looked up from germline, CDR1 is MGHDK and CDR2 is SYGVNS. The CDR3 is 17 residues long. CDR3: CASSEWGSGGGNNEQFF. The CDR3 DNA sequence: TGTGCCAGCAGTGAATGGGGTAGCGGGGGGGGGAACAATGAGCAGTTCTTC.

The chain links TRBV28 to TRBJ1-1; no clear D gene. CDR3 size: 13 residues. Per the germline V gene, CDR1 is MDHEN and CDR2 is SYDVKM. The V end was cut by 6 bases, the J end by 3 bases, with 11 bases between. Here the CDR3 DNA reads TGTGCCAGCAGCTCCCAGTCGGACACTGAAGCTTTCTTT. Its translation: CASSSQSDTEAFF.

There are a few counts of this clonotype. The rearrangement links TRBV4-2 to TRBJ2-7, with 8 bases that match TRBD1. V lost 3 bases, J lost 7 bases, and 14 bases stayed unmatched. Germline-derived CDR1 and CDR2 are LGHNA and YNFKEQ. The CDR3 is 16 amino acids. CDR3 amino acids: CASSHPQQGVGREQYF. The CDR3 bases are TGTGCCAGCAGCCACCCTCAACAGGGGGTCGGGCGGGAGCAGTACTTC.

The V and J genes are TRBV12-3 or TRBV12-4 and TRBJ1-1, with TRBD1 as a possible D gene (5 bases). V lost 5 bases and J 1 base, leaving 11 bases between the germline ends. The CDR3 is 14 amino acids. CDR3 loop: CASSEQGSNTEAFF. CDR3 DNA sequence: TGTGCCAGCAGTGAGCAGGGTTCGAACACTGAAGCTTTCTTT.

This clonotype has just a few counts. The V call is TRBV28, the J call TRBJ2-7; TRBD1 aligns across 9 bases. The germline gives CDR1 MDHEN, CDR2 SYDVKM. With 6 bases clipped from V and 1 base from J, the junction kept 16 bases outside the gene matches. This CDR3 region has 18 residues. The DNA of the CDR3 is TGTGCCAGCAGCGAGGGACAGGGAACCTTATTGGGGTCCTACGAGCAGTACTTC. It encodes CASSEGQGTLLGSYEQYF.

This clonotype turned up a few times. V usage is TRBV10-3 and J usage is TRBJ2-3; possibly TRBD2 for D (6 bases). Trimming shortened V by 4 bases and J by 7 bases, and 12 bases separated the two germline ends. CDR3 length: 13 residues. CDR1 and CDR2 (germline): ENHRY, SYGVKD. The CDR3, as DNA: TGTGCCATCAGTGCTGCTAGCGTGAATACGCAGTATTTT. Translated, it gives CAISAASVNTQYF.

This rearrangement joins TRBV28 to TRBJ2-2; the match to TRBD1 covers 9 bases. CDR1 and CDR2 (germline): MDHEN, SYDVKM. V shed 5 bases, J shed 6 bases, and the junction held 10 bases outside the gene matches. CDR3 size: 16 residues. The CDR3 nucleotides read TGTGCCAGCAGTATACTACAGGGGGCTACCTCCGGGGAGCTGTTTTTT. It is translated as CASSILQGATSGELFF.

Ten or more counts support this clonotype. The chain has TRBV5-1 and TRBJ2-3, with 11 bases that match TRBD2. Germline assignment: CDR1 SGHRS and CDR2 YFSETQ. V shed 0 bases and J 5 bases; nucleotides not matched to a gene: 5. The CDR3 has 16 residues. The CDR3 DNA is TGCGCCAGCAGCTTGGGCCAACTAGCGGGAGTAGATACGCAGTATTTT. The encoded protein is CASSLGQLAGVDTQYF.

This chain uses TRBV14 with TRBJ2-1, with 12 nucleotides matching TRBD2. The V segment lost 1 base and the J segment 6 bases; nucleotides outside the gene matches: 4. This CDR3 has 16 amino acids. Germline loops: CDR1 SGHDN, CDR2 FVKESK. The CDR3 loop reads CASSQGGLAGTNEQFF. CDR3 coding DNA: TGTGCCAGCAGCCAAGGGGGACTAGCGGGTACCAATGAGCAGTTCTTC.

This clonotype was picked up many times. The V and J genes are TRBV7-9 and TRBJ2-7; unclear D gene. Looked up from germline, CDR1 is SEHNR and CDR2 is FQNEAQ (reference sequence). Deletions cut 5 bases from V and 3 bases from J, with 8 bases between. CDR3 length: 12 residues. CDR3 DNA sequence: TGTGCCAGCAGCGGCTTGGTCTACGAGCAGTACTTC. This gives the protein CASSGLVYEQYF.

This clonotype was found a few times. V usage is TRBV5-5 and J usage is TRBJ2-2, with TRBD2 as a possible D gene (6 bases). Between the trimmed V and J ends, which lost 2 bases and 1 base, there was a span of 12 bases. Germline assignment: CDR1 SGHKS and CDR2 YYEKEE (reference sequence). This CDR3 comprises 16 residues. The CDR3 DNA is TGTGCCAGCAGCTTTATTGGGAGGCAGAACACCGGGGAGCTGTTTTTT. Encoded protein: CASSFIGRQNTGELFF.

This clonotype was seen a few times. J is TRBJ2-7 and V is TRBV29-1, with D tentatively TRBD1 or TRBD2 (5 bases each). CDR1 and CDR2 (germline): SQVTM, ANQGSEA. The CDR3 is 11 amino acids. The V and J ends lost 5 bases and 2 bases respectively, with 7 bases between them. The CDR3 is CSVRDPYEQYF. CDR3 nucleotides: TGCAGCGTTCGGGACCCCTACGAGCAGTACTTC.

The chain is built from TRBV4-3 and TRBJ2-1; TRBD2 is a possible D gene (5 bases). The CDR3 spans 16 residues. Trimming removed 0 bases at V and 5 bases at J, with 14 bases between. The germline V gene has CDR1 LGHNA and CDR2 YSLEER. CDR3 sequence reads: CASSQERKDWNNEQFF. As DNA, the CDR3 is TGCGCCAGCAGCCAAGAGAGAAAGGACTGGAACAATGAGCAGTTCTTC.